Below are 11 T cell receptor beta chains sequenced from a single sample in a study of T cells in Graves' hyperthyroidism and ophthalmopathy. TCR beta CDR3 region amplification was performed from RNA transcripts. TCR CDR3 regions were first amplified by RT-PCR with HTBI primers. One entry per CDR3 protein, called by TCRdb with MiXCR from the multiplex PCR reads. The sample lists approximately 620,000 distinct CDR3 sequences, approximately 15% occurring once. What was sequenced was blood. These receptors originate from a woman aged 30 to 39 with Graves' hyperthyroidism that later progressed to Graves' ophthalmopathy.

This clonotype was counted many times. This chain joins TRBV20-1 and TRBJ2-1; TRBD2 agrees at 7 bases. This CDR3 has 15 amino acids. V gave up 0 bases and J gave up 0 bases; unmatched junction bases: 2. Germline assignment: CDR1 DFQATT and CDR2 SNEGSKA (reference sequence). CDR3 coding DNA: TGCAGTGCTAGAGATGGCGGGAGCTCCTACAATGAGCAGTTCTTC. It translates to CSARDGGSSYNEQFF.

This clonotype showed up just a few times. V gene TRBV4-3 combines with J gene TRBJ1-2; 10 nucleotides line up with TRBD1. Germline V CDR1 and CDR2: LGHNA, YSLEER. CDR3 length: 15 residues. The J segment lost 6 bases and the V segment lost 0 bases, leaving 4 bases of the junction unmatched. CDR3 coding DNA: TGCGCCAGCAGCCAAGATCTGGGGACAGGGGATGGCTACACCTTC. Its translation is CASSQDLGTGDGYTF.

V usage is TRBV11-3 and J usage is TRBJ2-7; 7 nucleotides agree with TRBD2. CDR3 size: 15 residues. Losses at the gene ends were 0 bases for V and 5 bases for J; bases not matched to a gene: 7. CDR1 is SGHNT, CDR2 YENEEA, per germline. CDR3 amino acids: CASSLDGHRGDEQYF. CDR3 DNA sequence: TGTGCCAGCAGCTTAGACGGGCATCGGGGGGACGAGCAGTACTTC.

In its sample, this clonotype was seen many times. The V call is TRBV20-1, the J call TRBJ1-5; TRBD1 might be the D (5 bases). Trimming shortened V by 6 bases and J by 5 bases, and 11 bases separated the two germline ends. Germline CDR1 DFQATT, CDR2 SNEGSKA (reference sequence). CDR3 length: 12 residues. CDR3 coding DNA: TGCAGTGCAACGACAGCCGATCAGCCCCAGCATTTT. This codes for CSATTADQPQHF.

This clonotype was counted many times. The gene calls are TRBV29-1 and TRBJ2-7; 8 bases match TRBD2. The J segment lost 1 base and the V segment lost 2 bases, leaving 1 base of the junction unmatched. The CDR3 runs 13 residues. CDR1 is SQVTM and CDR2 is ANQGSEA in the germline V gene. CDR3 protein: CSVELAGSYEQYF. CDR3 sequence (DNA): TGCAGCGTTGAATTAGCGGGGTCCTACGAGCAGTACTTC.

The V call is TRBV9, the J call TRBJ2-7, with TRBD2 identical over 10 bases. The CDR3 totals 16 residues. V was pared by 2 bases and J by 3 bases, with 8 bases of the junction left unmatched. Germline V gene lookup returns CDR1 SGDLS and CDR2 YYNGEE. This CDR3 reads CASSVGTSVYVYEQYF. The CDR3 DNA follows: TGTGCCAGCAGCGTGGGGACTAGCGTATACGTCTACGAGCAGTACTTC. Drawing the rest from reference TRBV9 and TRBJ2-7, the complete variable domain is DSGVTQTPKHLITATGQRVTLRCSPRSGDLSVYWYQQSLDQGLQFLIQYYNGEERAKGNILERFSAQQFPDLHSELNLSSLELGDSALYFCASSVGTSVYVYEQYFGPGTRLTVT.

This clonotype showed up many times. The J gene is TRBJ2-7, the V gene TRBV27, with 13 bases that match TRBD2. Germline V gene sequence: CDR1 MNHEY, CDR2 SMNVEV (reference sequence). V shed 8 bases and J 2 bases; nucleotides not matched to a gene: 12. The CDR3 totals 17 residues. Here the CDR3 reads CASLTYPGTSGTYEQYF. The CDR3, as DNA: TGTGCCAGCCTAACCTACCCCGGGACTAGCGGGACCTACGAGCAGTACTTC.

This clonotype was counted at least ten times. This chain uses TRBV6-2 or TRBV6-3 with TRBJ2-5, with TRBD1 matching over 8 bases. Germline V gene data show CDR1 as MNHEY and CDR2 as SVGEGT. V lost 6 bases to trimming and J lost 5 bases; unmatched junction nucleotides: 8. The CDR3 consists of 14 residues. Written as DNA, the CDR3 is TGTGCCAGCAGACCGGACAGGGAGTTGGAGACCCAGTACTTC. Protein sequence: CASRPDRELETQYF.

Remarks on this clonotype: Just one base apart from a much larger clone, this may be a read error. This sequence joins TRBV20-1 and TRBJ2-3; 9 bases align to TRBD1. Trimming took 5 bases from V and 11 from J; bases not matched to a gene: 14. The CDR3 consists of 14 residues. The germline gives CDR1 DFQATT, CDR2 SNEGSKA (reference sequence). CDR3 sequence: CSAGTGRGTGRQYF. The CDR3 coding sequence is TGCAGTGCTGGGACAGGGAGAGGCACAGGTAGGCAGTATTTT.

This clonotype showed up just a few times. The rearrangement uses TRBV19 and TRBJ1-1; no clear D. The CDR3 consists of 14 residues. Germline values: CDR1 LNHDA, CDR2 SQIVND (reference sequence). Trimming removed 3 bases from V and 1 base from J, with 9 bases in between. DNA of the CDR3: TGTGCCAGTAGTATTTCTTTACAGAACACTGAAGCTTTCTTT. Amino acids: CASSISLQNTEAFF.

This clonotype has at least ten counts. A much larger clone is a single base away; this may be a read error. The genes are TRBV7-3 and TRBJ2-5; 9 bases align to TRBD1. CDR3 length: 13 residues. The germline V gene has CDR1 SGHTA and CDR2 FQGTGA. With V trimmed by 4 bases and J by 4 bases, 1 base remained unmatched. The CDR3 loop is CASSSTGGETQYF. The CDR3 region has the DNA TGTGCCAGCAGCTCGACAGGGGGAGAGACCCAGTACTTC.